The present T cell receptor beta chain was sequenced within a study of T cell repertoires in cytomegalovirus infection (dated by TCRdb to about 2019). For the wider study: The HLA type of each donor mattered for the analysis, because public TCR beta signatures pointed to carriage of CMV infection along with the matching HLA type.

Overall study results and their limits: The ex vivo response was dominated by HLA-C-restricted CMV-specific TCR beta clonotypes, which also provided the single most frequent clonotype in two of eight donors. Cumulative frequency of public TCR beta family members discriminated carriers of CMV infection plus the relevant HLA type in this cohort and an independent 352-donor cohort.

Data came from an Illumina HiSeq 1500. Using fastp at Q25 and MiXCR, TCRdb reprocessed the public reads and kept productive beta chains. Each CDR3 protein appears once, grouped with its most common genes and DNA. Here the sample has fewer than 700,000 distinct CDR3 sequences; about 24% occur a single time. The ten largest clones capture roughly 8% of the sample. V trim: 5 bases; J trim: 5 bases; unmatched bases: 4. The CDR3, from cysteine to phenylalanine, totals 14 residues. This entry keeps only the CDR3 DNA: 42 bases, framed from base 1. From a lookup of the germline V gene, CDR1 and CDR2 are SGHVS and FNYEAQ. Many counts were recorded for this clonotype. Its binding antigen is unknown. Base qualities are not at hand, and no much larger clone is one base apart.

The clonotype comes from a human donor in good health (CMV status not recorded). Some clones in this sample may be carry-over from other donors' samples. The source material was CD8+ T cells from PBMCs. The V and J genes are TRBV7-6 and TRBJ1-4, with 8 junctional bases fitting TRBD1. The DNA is TGTGCCAGCAGCCCGACAGGGGTAAATGAAAAACTGTTTTTT. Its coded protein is CASSPTGVNEKLFF.